A selection of T cell receptor beta chains follows, all from one sample in a study of radiotherapy plus CTLA-4 blockade in lung cancer. Generated by immunoSEQ multiplex PCR, the TCRdb table keeps only in-frame clones and is missing some. The profile shows tens of thousands of clones, 70% to 80% of them singletons. The source was peripheral blood, collected from a patient treated with radiotherapy plus ipilimumab. These receptors originate from a human donor with non-small cell lung cancer who had a complete response to radiotherapy plus ipilimumab. The CDR3 runs from the conserved cysteine through the conserved F or W. The D gene is left open where the match is weak. Clone size is not always given. Where it is, it says once, few, many or a class for expanded clones.

TRBJ2-1 | . | . | TRBV5-1 | CASSLQRSLSSYNEQFF | TGCGCCAGCAGCTTGCAAAGATCTCTGAGCTCCTACAATGAGCAGTTCTTC
TRBJ1-4 | TRBD1 | once | TRBV19 | CASRDRVANEKLFF | TGTGCCAGTAGGGACAGGGTGGCTAATGAAAAACTGTTTTTT
TRBJ1-6 | . | . | TRBV5-1 | CASSLSGEMDSPLHF | TGCGCCAGCAGCTTGAGTGGGGAGATGGATTCACCCCTCCACTTT
TRBJ1-1 | TRBD1 | . | TRBV28 | CASSLSRDSSF | TGTGCCAGCAGTTTATCCCGGGACAGTTCCTTT
TRBJ2-3 | . | . | TRBV5-1 | CASSLAQGLDTQYF | TGCGCCAGCAGCTTGGCGCAGGGATTAGATACGCAGTATTTT
TRBJ1-2 | TRBD1 | . | TRBV19 | CASSPGQGLNELNYGYTF | TGTGCCAGTAGTCCGGGACAGGGTTTAAATGAGCTTAACTATGGCTACACCTTC
TRBJ2-3 | . | . | TRBV6-5 | CASNTGNGRHVTQYF | TGTGCCAGCAATACGGGGAACGGACGACACGTTACGCAGTATTTT
TRBJ2-1 | TRBD1 | . | TRBV9 | CASSVGTGGMSSYNEQFF | TGTGCCAGCAGCGTGGGGACAGGGGGTATGAGCTCCTACAATGAGCAGTTCTTC
TRBJ2-1 | . | . | TRBV5-1 | CASSQSSRGNNEQFF | TGCGCCAGCAGCCAATCATCTCGAGGGAACAATGAGCAGTTCTTC
TRBJ2-5 | . | . | TRBV6-6 | CASSTSPGYQETQYF | TGTGCCAGCAGTACCTCGCCAGGGTACCAAGAGACCCAGTACTTC
TRBJ1-1 | TRBD1 | . | TRBV7-9 | CASGTGGNSAFF | TGTGCCAGCGGGACAGGAGGTAATTCGGCTTTCTTT
TRBJ1-2 | TRBD1 | . | TRBV7-2 | CASSLGSLQGARYGYTF | TGTGCCAGCAGCTTAGGGTCATTGCAGGGGGCGCGGTATGGCTACACCTTC
TRBJ2-7 | TRBD2 | . | TRBV30 | CAWSFRGGRYEQYF | TGTGCCTGGTCTTTCCGGGGGGGTAGGTACGAGCAGTACTTC
TRBJ1-2 | TRBD1 | . | TRBV4-1 | CASSQVGQEIDGYTF | TGCGCCAGCAGCCAAGTAGGACAGGAGATTGATGGCTACACCTTC
TRBJ2-1 | TRBD2 | once | TRBV7-9 | CASSLAEVASGEQFF | TGTGCCAGCAGCTTAGCCGAAGTGGCTAGCGGGGAGCAGTTCTTC
TRBJ2-7 | . | few | TRBV10-3 | CAISESRGQLEQYF | TGTGCCATCAGTGAGTCACGAGGGCAACTAGAGCAGTACTTC
TRBJ1-5 | TRBD1 | once | TRBV19 | CASSIGQGGNQPQHF | TGTGCCAGTAGTATCGGACAGGGCGGCAATCAGCCCCAGCATTTT
TRBJ2-7 | TRBD1 | . | TRBV6-5 | CASSSITGARYEQYF | TGTGCCAGCAGTTCCATCACAGGGGCCCGCTACGAGCAGTACTTC
TRBJ2-1 | TRBD1 | . | TRBV4-3 | CASSPQSGQGYNEQFF | TGCGCCAGCAGCCCACAATCGGGACAGGGGTACAATGAGCAGTTCTTC
TRBJ1-5 | . | . | TRBV5-1 | CASSLQGNQPQHF | TGCGCCAGCAGCTTGCAGGGCAATCAGCCCCAGCATTTT
TRBJ1-1 | . | . | TRBV5-1 | CASSLARQAYTEAFF | TGCGCCAGCAGCTTGGCCCGACAGGCCTACACTGAAGCTTTCTTT
TRBJ2-1 | . | . | TRBV18 | CARGPGVSLPYYNEQFF | TGTGCCCGCGGACCAGGGGTGAGTTTACCTTACTACAATGAGCAGTTCTTC
TRBJ2-1 | . | few | TRBV10-1 | CASSAGGNEQFF | TGCGCCAGCAGTGCCGGGGGAAATGAGCAGTTCTTC
TRBJ2-7 | . | . | TRBV30 | CAWSVPGHSSYEQYF | TGTGCCTGGAGTGTACCAGGGCACAGCTCCTACGAGCAGTACTTC
TRBJ2-1 | TRBD2 | . | TRBV20-1 | CSAPVERGVFF | TGCAGTGCCCCAGTGGAGCGGGGGGTTTTCTTC
TRBJ1-2 | . | . | TRBV18 | CASSPDGQGYTF | TGTGCCAGCTCACCGGACGGACAGGGCTACACCTTC
TRBJ1-5 | TRBD1 | . | TRBV7-8 | CASSTRDRGDNQPQHF | TGTGCCAGCAGCACAAGGGACAGGGGCGACAATCAGCCCCAGCATTTT
TRBJ1-5 | TRBD1 | once | TRBV7-2 | CASSLPGQGRPQHF | TGTGCCAGCAGCTTACCCGGACAGGGACGACCCCAGCATTTT
TRBJ2-7 | . | . | TRBV30 | CAWSTQGPYEQYF | TGTGCCTGGAGTACGCAGGGGCCCTACGAGCAGTACTTC
TRBJ1-3 | TRBD1 | . | TRBV5-6 | CASRETGVSGNTIYF | TGTGCCAGCAGGGAAACAGGGGTCTCTGGAAACACCATATATTTT
TRBJ2-3 | TRBD2 | . | TRBV30 | CAWSVVGGPGDTQYF | TGTGCCTGGAGTGTAGTGGGAGGGCCGGGAGATACGCAGTATTTT
TRBJ1-2 | . | . | TRBV4-3 | CASSQDPGQLTNYGYTF | TGCGCCAGCAGCCAAGACCCCGGACAGCTAACCAACTATGGCTACACCTTC
TRBJ2-2 | . | . | TRBV5-1 | CASSLEGTALNTGELFF | TGCGCCAGCAGCTTGGAAGGAACAGCCTTGAACACCGGGGAGCTGTTTTTT
TRBJ1-2 | . | . | TRBV4-1 | CASSQDPPPFYGYTF | TGCGCCAGCAGCCAAGATCCCCCCCCTTTCTATGGCTACACCTTC
TRBJ2-3 | . | . | TRBV5-6 | CASSLAGWDTQYF | TGTGCCAGCAGCTTGGCAGGTTGGGATACGCAGTATTTT
TRBJ2-1 | TRBD1 | . | TRBV18 | CASSRDREGEQFF | TGTGCCAGCTCACGGGACAGGGAGGGTGAGCAGTTCTTC
TRBJ2-5 | TRBD2 | . | TRBV28 | CASLSGGGKTQYF | TGTGCCAGTCTCAGCGGGGGCGGAAAGACCCAGTACTTC
TRBJ1-2 | TRBD1 | . | TRBV9 | CASSARTGSGYTF | TGTGCCAGCAGCGCCCGGACAGGGAGTGGCTACACCTTC
TRBJ2-3 | TRBD2 | . | TRBV27 | CASSFKGLAGGTSTDTQYF | TGTGCCAGCAGTTTTAAAGGACTAGCGGGAGGCACTAGCACAGATACGCAGTATTTT
TRBJ2-3 | . | . | TRBV18 | CASSPYMEGQSSYTQYF | TGTGCCAGCTCACCATATATGGAGGGACAGTCTAGTTATACGCAGTATTTT
TRBJ2-6 | TRBD1 | few | TRBV7-9 | CASRQGEKSGANVLTF | TGTGCCAGCAGACAGGGGGAGAAATCTGGGGCCAACGTCCTGACTTTC
TRBJ2-3 | . | . | TRBV11-3 | CASNSGGGSTDTQYF | TGTGCCAGCAATAGCGGAGGAGGGAGCACAGATACGCAGTATTTT
TRBJ1-2 | . | . | TRBV7-2 | CASSLARTATNGYTF | TGTGCCAGCAGCTTAGCGAGGACAGCTACTAATGGCTACACCTTC
TRBJ1-4 | . | few | TRBV7-2 | CASSLRGQPNEKLFF | TGTGCCAGCAGCTTGAGAGGACAGCCTAATGAAAAACTGTTTTTT
TRBJ1-4 | . | . | TRBV2 | CASRMTDNNEKLFF | TGTGCCAGCAGAATGACAGACAATAATGAAAAACTGTTTTTT